The rows below give T cell receptor beta chains drawn from one sample of a study of T-cell reconstitution after alpha-beta-depleted transplantation in children. MiXCR, applied by TCRdb to the PCR reads, yields one record per CDR3 protein. The sample lists roughly 500,000 distinct CDR3 sequences, roughly 33% occurring once. Sequencing used PBMCs from the stem cell graft donor, obtained from the stem cell graft. The receptors were gathered from a human donor who donated a stem cell graft to a child with aplastic anemia. Each CDR3 is given with its conserved first and last residue. A D gene is named only where the DNA matches it firmly. Not all rows give a size; the values are once, few, many and, for expanded clones, a class.

V gene	clone size	J gene	D gene	CDR3 DNA	CDR3 protein
TRBV5-1	few	TRBJ2-3	.	TGCGCCAGCAGGGACGGGACTGGGAGCACAGATACGCAGTATTTT	CASRDGTGSTDTQYF
TRBV7-7	few	TRBJ2-1	TRBD1	TGTGCCAGCAGCTTATGGGGGACAGGGGCCATTACGAGGAATGAGCAGTTCTTC	CASSLWGTGAITRNEQFF
TRBV15	.	TRBJ2-1	.	TGTGCCACCCGCCCCCCGGGTCTCGTATACAATGAGCAGTTCTTC	CATRPPGLVYNEQFF
TRBV29-1	.	TRBJ2-5	.	TGCAGCGTTGGGGCAGGGGTTATGTCAGAGACCCAGTACTTC	CSVGAGVMSETQYF
TRBV20-1	.	TRBJ1-2	.	TGCAGTGCTAGTTCGCAGGGTTACTATGGCTACACCTTC	CSASSQGYYGYTF
TRBV5-1	.	TRBJ2-1	TRBD2	TGCGCCAGCAGCGACCAAGGGACTAGCGGTGAGCAGTTCTTC	CASSDQGTSGEQFF
TRBV7-2	.	TRBJ2-5	.	TGTGCCAGCAGCTTAGGACTCACGAGCGACCAAGAGACCCAGTACTTC	CASSLGLTSDQETQYF
TRBV6-1	.	TRBJ1-1	.	TGTGCCAGCAGCGCAGCAGGGTCGGACACTGAAGCTTTCTTT	CASSAAGSDTEAFF
TRBV4-3	few	TRBJ1-1	.	TGCGCCAGCAGCCAAGATGCAAGCCCGGCTCTTGAAGCTTTCTTT	CASSQDASPALEAFF
TRBV24-1	few	TRBJ1-2	.	TGTGCCACCAGTGTGAGAGGGGGCTATGGCTACACCTTC	CATSVRGGYGYTF
TRBV5-1	.	TRBJ1-5	.	TGCGCCAGTTCGCCTGGGGTTAGCAATCAGCCCCAGCATTTT	CASSPGVSNQPQHF
TRBV20-1	.	TRBJ1-5	.	TGCAGTGCTATATCGGGACTTAACAATCAGCCCCAGCATTTT	CSAISGLNNQPQHF
TRBV20-1	few	TRBJ2-1	TRBD2	TGCAGTCCCCAAGGACTAGCGGGAAGGAATGAGCAGTTCTTC	CSPQGLAGRNEQFF
TRBV5-6	.	TRBJ2-7	.	TGTGCCAGCAGCTTGGGACTAAACGAGCAGTACTTC	CASSLGLNEQYF
TRBV18	.	TRBJ2-2	.	TGTGCCAGCTCATCCCGGGGGCAGAACACCGGGGAGCTGTTTTTT	CASSSRGQNTGELFF
TRBV5-1	.	TRBJ1-5	TRBD1	TGCGCCAGCAGCCCCCAGGGGGGGCGTAATCAGCCCCAGCATTTT	CASSPQGGRNQPQHF
TRBV30	.	TRBJ2-2	TRBD2	TGTGCCTGGACTAGCGGGAGCGTCCCCGCCGGGGAGCTGTTTTTT	CAWTSGSVPAGELFF
TRBV29-1	few	TRBJ2-4	.	TGCAGCGCTACGGGGTTATCCAAAAACATTCAGTACTTC	CSATGLSKNIQYF
TRBV7-8	.	TRBJ2-3	.	TGTGCCAGCATCCCGGCCGGGTCCTTCACAGATACGCAGTATTTT	CASIPAGSFTDTQYF
TRBV4-3	few	TRBJ1-1	.	TGCGCCAGCAGCCAAGACTGGGCCACCGTGAACACTGAAGCTTTCTTT	CASSQDWATVNTEAFF
TRBV6-1	.	TRBJ2-3	.	TGTGCCAGCAGTGCCTTCACCCCGGGGACCCTCACAGATACGCAGTATTTT	CASSAFTPGTLTDTQYF
TRBV6-6	few	TRBJ2-1	.	TGTGCCAGCAGCCCTCCGGGGGTCAGTGAGCAGTTCTTC	CASSPPGVSEQFF
TRBV6-5	few	TRBJ1-1	.	TGTGCCAGCAGTTCCAAGACTTACAGGGATGAAGCTTTCTTT	CASSSKTYRDEAFF
TRBV7-9	.	TRBJ1-1	TRBD1	TGTGCCAGCAGCCTGGACAGGGGGCCGGGTGAAGCTTTCTTT	CASSLDRGPGEAFF
TRBV25-1	few	TRBJ1-2	TRBD1	TGTGCCAGCAGTGAAGGGACAGGGGGTAAGCTCCAGGGCTACACCTTC	CASSEGTGGKLQGYTF